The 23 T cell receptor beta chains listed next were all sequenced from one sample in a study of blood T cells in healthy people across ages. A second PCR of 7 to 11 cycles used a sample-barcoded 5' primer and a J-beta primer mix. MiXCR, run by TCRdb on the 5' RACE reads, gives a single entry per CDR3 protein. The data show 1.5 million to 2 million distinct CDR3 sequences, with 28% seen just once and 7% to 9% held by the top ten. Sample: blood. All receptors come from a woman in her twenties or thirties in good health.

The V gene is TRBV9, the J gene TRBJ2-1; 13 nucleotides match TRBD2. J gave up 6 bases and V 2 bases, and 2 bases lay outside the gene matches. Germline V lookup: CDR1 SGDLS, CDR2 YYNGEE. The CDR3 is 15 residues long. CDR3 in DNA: TGTGCCAGCAGCGTGGGGACTAGCGGGACCAATGAGCAGTTCTTC. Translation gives CASSVGTSGTNEQFF.

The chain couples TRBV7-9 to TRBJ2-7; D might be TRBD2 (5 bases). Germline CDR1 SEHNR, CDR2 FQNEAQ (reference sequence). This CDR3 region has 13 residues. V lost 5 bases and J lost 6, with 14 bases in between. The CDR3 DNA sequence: TGTGCCAGCAGCCCAACCGGGGTTTCCGAGCAGTACTTC. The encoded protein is CASSPTGVSEQYF.

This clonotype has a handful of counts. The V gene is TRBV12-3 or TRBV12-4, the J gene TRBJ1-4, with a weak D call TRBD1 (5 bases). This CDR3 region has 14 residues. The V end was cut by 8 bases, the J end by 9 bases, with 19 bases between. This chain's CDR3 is CASAISGQGKKLFF. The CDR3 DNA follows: TGTGCCAGCGCGATTTCGGGGCAGGGAAAAAAACTGTTTTTT.

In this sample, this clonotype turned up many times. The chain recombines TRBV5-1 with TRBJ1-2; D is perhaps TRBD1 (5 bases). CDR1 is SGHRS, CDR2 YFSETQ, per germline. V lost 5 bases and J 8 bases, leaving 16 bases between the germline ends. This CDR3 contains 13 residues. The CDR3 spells CASSRDAEGGYTF. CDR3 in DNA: TGCGCCAGCAGTAGGGACGCTGAGGGAGGCTACACCTTC.

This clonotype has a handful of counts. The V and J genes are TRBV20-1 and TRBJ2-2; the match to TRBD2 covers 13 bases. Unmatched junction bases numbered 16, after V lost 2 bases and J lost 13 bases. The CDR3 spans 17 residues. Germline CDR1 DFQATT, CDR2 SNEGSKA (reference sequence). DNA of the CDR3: TGCAGTGCTAGACCCCGACTAGCGGGAGGAAGATACCGGGGGCTGTTTTTT. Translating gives CSARPRLAGGRYRGLFF.

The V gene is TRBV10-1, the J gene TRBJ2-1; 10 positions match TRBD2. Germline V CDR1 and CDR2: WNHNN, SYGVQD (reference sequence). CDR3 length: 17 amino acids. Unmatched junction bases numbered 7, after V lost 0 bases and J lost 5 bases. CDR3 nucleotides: TGCGCCAGCAGTGAGTCGAGGTTAGCGGGAGGCCACAATGAGCAGTTCTTC. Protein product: CASSESRLAGGHNEQFF.

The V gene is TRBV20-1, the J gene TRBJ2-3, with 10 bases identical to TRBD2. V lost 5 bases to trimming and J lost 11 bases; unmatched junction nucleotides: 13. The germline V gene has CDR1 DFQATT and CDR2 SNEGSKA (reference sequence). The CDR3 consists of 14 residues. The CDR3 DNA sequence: TGCAGTGCTTGGACTAGCGGATTATACAATGAGCAGTATTTT. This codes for CSAWTSGLYNEQYF.

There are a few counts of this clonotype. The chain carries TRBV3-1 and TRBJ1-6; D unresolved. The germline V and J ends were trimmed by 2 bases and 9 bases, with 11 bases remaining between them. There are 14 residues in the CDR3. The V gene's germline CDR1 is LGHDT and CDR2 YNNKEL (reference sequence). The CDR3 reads CASSQNGRISPLHF. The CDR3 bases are TGTGCCAGCAGCCAAAACGGTCGGATTTCACCCCTCCACTTT.

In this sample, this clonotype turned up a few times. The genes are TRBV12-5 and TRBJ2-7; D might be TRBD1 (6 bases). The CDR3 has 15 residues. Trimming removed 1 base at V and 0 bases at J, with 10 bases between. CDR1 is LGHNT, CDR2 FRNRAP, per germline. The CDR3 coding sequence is TGTGCTAGTGGTTTGGCCACAGGGAGCTCCTACGAGCAGTACTTC. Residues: CASGLATGSSYEQYF.

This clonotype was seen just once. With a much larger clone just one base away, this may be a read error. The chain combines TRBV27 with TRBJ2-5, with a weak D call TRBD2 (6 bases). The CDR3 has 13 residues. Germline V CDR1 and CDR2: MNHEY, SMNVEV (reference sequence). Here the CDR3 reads CASRLGGTETRYF. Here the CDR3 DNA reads TGTGCCAGCCGGCTCGGGGGAACAGAGACCCGGTACTTC.

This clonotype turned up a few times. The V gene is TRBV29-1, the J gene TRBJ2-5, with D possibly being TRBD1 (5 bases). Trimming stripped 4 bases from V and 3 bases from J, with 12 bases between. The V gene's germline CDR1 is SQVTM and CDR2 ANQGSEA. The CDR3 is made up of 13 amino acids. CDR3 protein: CSVGGAGEETQYF. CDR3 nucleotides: TGCAGCGTTGGGGGCGCCGGAGAAGAGACCCAGTACTTC.

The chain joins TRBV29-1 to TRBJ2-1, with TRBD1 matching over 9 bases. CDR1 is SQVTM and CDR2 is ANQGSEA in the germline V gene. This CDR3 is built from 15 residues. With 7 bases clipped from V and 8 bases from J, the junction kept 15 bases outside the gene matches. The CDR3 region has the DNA TGCAGCGAGAATCGGGATGCGGGACAGGGCGATGAGCAGTTCTTC. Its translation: CSENRDAGQGDEQFF.

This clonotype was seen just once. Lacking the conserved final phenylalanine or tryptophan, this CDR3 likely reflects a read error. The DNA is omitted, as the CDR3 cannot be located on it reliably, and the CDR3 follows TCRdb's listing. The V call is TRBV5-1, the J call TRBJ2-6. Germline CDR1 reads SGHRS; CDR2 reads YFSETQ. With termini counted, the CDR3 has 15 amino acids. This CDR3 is CASSLETTGANVLTI.

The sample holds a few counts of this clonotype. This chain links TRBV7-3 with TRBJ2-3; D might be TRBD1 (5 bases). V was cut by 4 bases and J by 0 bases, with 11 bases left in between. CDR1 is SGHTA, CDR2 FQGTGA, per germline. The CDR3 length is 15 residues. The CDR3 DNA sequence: TGTGCCAGCAGCTCCGCGACAGCTAGCACAGATACGCAGTATTTT. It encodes CASSSATASTDTQYF.

The CDR3 loop is CASRTGQENTEAFF. CDR3 DNA: TGTGCCAGCAGGACGGGACAGGAGAACACTGAAGCTTTCTTT. The chain employs TRBV12-3 or TRBV12-4 and TRBJ1-1; 8 nucleotides agree with TRBD1. The length of the CDR3 is 14 residues. V dropped 6 bases and J dropped 1; count of bases not matched to a gene: 4.

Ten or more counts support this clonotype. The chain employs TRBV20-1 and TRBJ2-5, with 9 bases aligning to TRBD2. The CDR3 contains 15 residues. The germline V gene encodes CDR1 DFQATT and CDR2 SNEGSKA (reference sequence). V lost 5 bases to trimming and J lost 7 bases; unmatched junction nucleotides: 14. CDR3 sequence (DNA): TGCAGTGCTTCTCCGACTAGCGGTGTTCTGAGGACCCAGTACTTC. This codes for CSASPTSGVLRTQYF.

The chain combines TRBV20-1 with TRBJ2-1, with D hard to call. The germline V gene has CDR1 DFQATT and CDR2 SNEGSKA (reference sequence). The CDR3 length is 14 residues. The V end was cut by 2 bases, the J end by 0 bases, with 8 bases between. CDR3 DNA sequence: TGCAGTGCTAGATGGGGTAGCTCCTACAATGAGCAGTTCTTC. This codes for CSARWGSSYNEQFF.

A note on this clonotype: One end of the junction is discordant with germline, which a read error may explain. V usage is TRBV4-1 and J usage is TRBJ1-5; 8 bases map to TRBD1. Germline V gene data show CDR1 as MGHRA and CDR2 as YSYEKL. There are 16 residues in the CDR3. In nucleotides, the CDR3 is TGCGCCAGCAGCCAACTGATTGACAGGGGCAGGCAGCCCCGGCATTTT. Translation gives CASSQLIDRGRQPRHF.

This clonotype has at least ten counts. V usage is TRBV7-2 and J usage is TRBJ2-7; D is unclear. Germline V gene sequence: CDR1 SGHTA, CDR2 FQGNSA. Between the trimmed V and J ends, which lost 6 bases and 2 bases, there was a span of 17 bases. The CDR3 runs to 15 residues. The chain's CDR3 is CASRYVLGATYEQYF. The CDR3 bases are TGTGCCAGCAGATATGTCCTAGGTGCAACCTACGAGCAGTACTTC.

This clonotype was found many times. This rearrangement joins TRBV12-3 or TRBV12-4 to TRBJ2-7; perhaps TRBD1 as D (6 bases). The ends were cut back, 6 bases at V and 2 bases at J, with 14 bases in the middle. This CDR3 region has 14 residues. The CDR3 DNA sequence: TGTGCCAGCAGCCAGGGGACATTCACCTACGAGCAGTACTTC. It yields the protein CASSQGTFTYEQYF.

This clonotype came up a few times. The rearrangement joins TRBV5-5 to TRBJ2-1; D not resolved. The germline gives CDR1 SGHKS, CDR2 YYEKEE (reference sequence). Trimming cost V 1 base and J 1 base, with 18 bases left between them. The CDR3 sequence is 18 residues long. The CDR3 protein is CASSLLWGGPTSYNEQFF. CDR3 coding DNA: TGTGCCAGCAGCTTGCTCTGGGGTGGGCCCACGTCCTACAATGAGCAGTTCTTC.

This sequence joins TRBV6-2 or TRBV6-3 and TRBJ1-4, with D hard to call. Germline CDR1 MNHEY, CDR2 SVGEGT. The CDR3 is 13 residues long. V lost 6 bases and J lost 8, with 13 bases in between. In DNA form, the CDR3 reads TGTGCCAGCAGGTCCTCGCCTGGAGAAAAACTGTTTTTT. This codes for CASRSSPGEKLFF.

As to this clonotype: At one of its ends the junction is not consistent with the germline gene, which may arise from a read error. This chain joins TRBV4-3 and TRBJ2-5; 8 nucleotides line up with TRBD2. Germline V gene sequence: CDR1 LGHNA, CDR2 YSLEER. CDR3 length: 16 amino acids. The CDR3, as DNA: TGCGTCAGCAGCCCCCGCGGTAGCGGGAACCAAGAGACCCAGTACTTC. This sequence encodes CVSSPRGSGNQETQYF.